Presented here are 24 T cell receptor beta chains from one specimen sequenced in a study of blood T cell repertoires in COVID-19. The method was immunoSEQ multiplex PCR; TCRdb's version includes in-frame clones alone and lacks a portion of them. The sample includes 90,000 to 140,000 clones, about 76% of them seen just once. Sequencing used peripheral blood. The origin of the receptors is an elderly man with acute or convalescent COVID-19.

This rearrangement joins TRBV7-8 to TRBJ1-5; 12 nucleotides line up with TRBD1. With 3 bases clipped from V and 6 bases from J, the junction kept 6 bases outside the gene matches. This CDR3 contains 16 residues. The germline V gene encodes CDR1 SGHVS and CDR2 FQNEAQ. The DNA for the CDR3 is TGTGCCAGCAGCTTGTCGGGACAGGGGGCTATTCAGCCCCAGCATTTT. Encoded protein: CASSLSGQGAIQPQHF.

The chain uses TRBV28 and TRBJ1-2; 9 bases are a match to TRBD1. The CDR3 is 15 amino acids. Germline V gene sequence: CDR1 MDHEN, CDR2 SYDVKM. V was pared by 4 bases and J by 3 bases, with 6 bases of the junction left unmatched. CDR3: CASSSGTGTYYGYTF. The CDR3 DNA follows: TGTGCCAGCAGTTCCGGGACAGGGACATACTATGGCTACACCTTC.

The CDR3 sequence: CASSLLDRTAGNTIYF. The CDR3 DNA follows: TGCGCCAGCAGCTTATTGGACAGAACGGCTGGAAACACCATATATTTT. The genes are TRBV5-1 and TRBJ1-3; tentative D call: TRBD1 (6 bases). The CDR3 totals 16 residues. Trimming stripped 2 bases from V and 2 bases from J, with 14 bases between. From germline, CDR1 is SGHRS and CDR2 YFSETQ.

The CDR3 DNA sequence: TGTGCCAGTTTAGCGGGAGCGGTGTCAAGGAATGAGCAGTTCTTC. This translates into CASLAGAVSRNEQFF. This chain joins TRBV28 and TRBJ2-1, with 9 positions matching TRBD2. The CDR3 has 15 residues. Germline V CDR1 and CDR2: MDHEN, SYDVKM. Losses at the gene ends were 9 bases for V and 7 bases for J; bases not matched to a gene: 13.

The chain uses TRBV18 and TRBJ1-1; possible D gene TRBD1, 6 bases. V was trimmed by 4 bases and J by 1 base, leaving 7 bases between them. The CDR3 totals 13 residues. The germline gives CDR1 KGHSH, CDR2 LQKENI. The CDR3 DNA reads TGTGCCAGCTCACAGGGACAGAACACTGAAGCTTTCTTT. This gives the protein CASSQGQNTEAFF.

This clone showed up just a few times. The chain joins TRBV25-1 to TRBJ2-1; no clear D. Germline V gene data show CDR1 as MGHDK and CDR2 as SYGVNS. Trimming took 1 base from V and 11 from J, leaving 6 bases between them. This CDR3 spans 11 amino acids. The CDR3 protein is CASSEWSQQFF. The CDR3 coding sequence is TGTGCCAGCAGTGAATGGAGCCAGCAGTTCTTC.

CDR3 coding DNA: TGCGCCAGCAGCTTAGGGAGGGACTCCGAGAGGACAGATACGCAGTATTTT. Translated, it gives CASSLGRDSERTDTQYF. The chain couples TRBV5-1 to TRBJ2-3; 7 nucleotides align to TRBD2. Unmatched junction bases numbered 12, after V lost 2 bases and J lost 3 bases. The CDR3 is 17 residues long. The germline V gene has CDR1 SGHRS and CDR2 YFSETQ.

This rearrangement joins TRBV7-9 to TRBJ2-5; 9 nucleotides align to TRBD1. The germline gives CDR1 SEHNR, CDR2 FQNEAQ (reference sequence). With 5 bases clipped from V and 2 bases from J, the junction kept 6 bases outside the gene matches. The CDR3 has 15 amino acids. The CDR3 sequence: CASSLGDREQETQYF. The CDR3, as DNA: TGTGCCAGCAGCCTAGGGGACAGGGAACAAGAGACCCAGTACTTC.

The chain uses TRBV3-1 (or the pseudogene TRBV3-2) and TRBJ1-3; TRBD1 aligns across 7 bases. After removal of 4 bases from V and 2 bases from J, the junction contained 2 bases not matched to a gene. Germline V CDR1 and CDR2: LGHDT, YNNKEL (reference sequence). The CDR3 is made up of 14 amino acids. The CDR3 is CASSRDSAGNTIYF. Written as DNA, the CDR3 is TGTGCCAGCAGCCGGGACAGTGCTGGAAACACCATATATTTT.

V usage is TRBV5-1 and J usage is TRBJ1-1, with 7 bases fitting TRBD1. V trimming: 3 bases; J trimming: 5 bases; junction bases outside the gene matches: 7. CDR3 length equals 14 residues. Germline lookup yields CDR1 SGHRS and CDR2 YFSETQ. CDR3: CASSSTGAGTEAFF. The DNA for the CDR3 is TGCGCCAGCAGCTCTACAGGGGCGGGGACTGAAGCTTTCTTT.

The chain uses TRBV7-9 and TRBJ1-2, with D possibly TRBD1 on 6 matching bases. CDR3 size: 13 residues. Germline V gene lookup returns CDR1 SEHNR and CDR2 FQNEAQ (reference sequence). The ends were cut back, 3 bases at V and 4 bases at J, with 9 bases in the middle. CDR3 region: CASSLQGSYGYTF. The DNA for the CDR3 is TGTGCCAGCAGCTTGCAGGGGTCCTATGGCTACACCTTC.

The chain combines TRBV28 with TRBJ1-2, with a weak D call TRBD1 (6 bases). Germline V gene data show CDR1 as MDHEN and CDR2 as SYDVKM. Trimming removed 11 bases at V and 8 bases at J, with 15 bases between. This CDR3 is 11 amino acids long. CDR3 sequence: CALRGGVGYTF. In nucleotides, the CDR3 is TGTGCCCTTCGGGGGGGCGTCGGCTACACCTTC.

The chain carries TRBV24-1 and TRBJ1-3, with unresolved D. Trimming cost V 9 bases and J 9 bases, with 17 bases left between them. The length of the CDR3 is 13 residues. Germline loops: CDR1 KGHDR, CDR2 SFDVKD. The CDR3 loop is CATSSVDGSTIYF. The CDR3 nucleotides read TGTGCCACCTCCTCAGTTGACGGGAGCACCATATATTTT.

This rearrangement joins TRBV18 to TRBJ2-2, with D tentatively TRBD2 (5 bases). V was clipped by 3 bases and J by 1 base, with 9 bases between them. This CDR3 region has 15 residues. Germline lookup yields CDR1 KGHSH and CDR2 LQKENI. CDR3 in DNA: TGTGCCAGCTCACCTACTGGACTGAACACCGGGGAGCTGTTTTTT. It is translated as CASSPTGLNTGELFF.

This clone was seen a handful of times. This chain uses TRBV18 with TRBJ1-1; 7 nucleotides align to TRBD1. Trimming took 0 bases from V and 6 from J; bases not matched to a gene: 10. CDR3 length: 16 residues. Germline CDR1 reads KGHSH; CDR2 reads LQKENI. CDR3 region: CASSPPLRQGHPEAFF. The CDR3 DNA reads TGTGCCAGCTCACCACCACTTCGACAGGGCCATCCTGAAGCTTTCTTT.

The J gene is TRBJ2-2, the V gene TRBV3-1 (or the pseudogene TRBV3-2), with unresolved D. Germline CDR1 LGHDT, CDR2 YNNKEL (reference sequence). The ends were cut back, 7 bases at V and 6 bases at J, with 15 bases in the middle. The CDR3 is 14 residues long. CDR3 in amino acids: CASISTTVPGELFF. The CDR3, as DNA: TGTGCCAGCATCAGCACTACGGTTCCCGGGGAGCTGTTTTTT.

This clone was detected a few times. The V gene is TRBV19, the J gene TRBJ1-1, with TRBD1 identical over 10 bases. The CDR3 contains 14 residues. Trimming cost V 4 bases and J 7 bases; bases outside gene matches: 6. The germline gives CDR1 LNHDA, CDR2 SQIVND (reference sequence). The CDR3 nucleotides read TGTGCCAGTAGTAGACAGGGGGCGATGGATGAAGCTTTCTTT. Amino acids: CASSRQGAMDEAFF.

V usage is TRBV15 and J usage is TRBJ2-3; TRBD2 might be the D (5 bases). V lost 5 bases and J lost 0, with 12 bases in between. The germline V gene has CDR1 LNHNV and CDR2 YYDKDF (reference sequence). The CDR3 contains 15 residues. The CDR3 DNA is TGTGCCACCAGCGGTGATGGCGGGAGCACAGATACGCAGTATTTT. Its translation is CATSGDGGSTDTQYF.

A single count supports this clone. This chain uses TRBV5-1 with TRBJ2-5; 7 nucleotides agree with TRBD2. V shed 1 base, J shed 5 bases, and the junction held 8 bases outside the gene matches. Germline assignment: CDR1 SGHRS and CDR2 YFSETQ. CDR3 length: 15 amino acids. CDR3 in DNA: TGCGCCAGCAGCTTGTGGGCGGGAGAGGTGGAGACCCAGTACTTC. It codes for CASSLWAGEVETQYF.

This chain connects TRBV18 to TRBJ2-1, with TRBD1 matching over 8 bases. The V segment lost 6 bases and the J segment 0 bases; nucleotides outside the gene matches: 7. CDR1 KGHSH and CDR2 LQKENI come from the germline V gene. The CDR3 is 16 amino acids. CDR3 sequence (DNA): TGTGCCAGCTCCCCCACAGGGGGAAGCTCCTACAATGAGCAGTTCTTC. Protein sequence: CASSPTGGSSYNEQFF.

The chain combines TRBV29-1 with TRBJ2-3, with 8 bases fitting TRBD1. V gave up 6 bases and J gave up 7 bases; unmatched junction bases: 12. This CDR3 comprises 14 residues. The germline CDR1 and CDR2 sequences are SQVTM and ANQGSEA. The CDR3 sequence: CSVGDRFGTNTQYF. CDR3 nucleotide sequence: TGCAGCGTGGGGGACAGGTTCGGCACGAATACGCAGTATTTT.

The CDR3 region is CASSLAGSNEQFF. The CDR3 bases are TGTGCCAGCAGCTTAGCGGGCAGCAATGAGCAGTTCTTC. The chain joins TRBV7-3 to TRBJ2-1; the D gene is possibly TRBD2 (5 bases). This CDR3 region has 13 residues. Trimming left V 2 bases short and J 6 bases short, with 8 bases between. Germline V gene data show CDR1 as SGHTA and CDR2 as FQGTGA.

The chain is built from TRBV15 and TRBJ2-4; TRBD2 matches 14 bases. This CDR3 spans 15 amino acids. The germline CDR1 and CDR2 sequences are LNHNV and YYDKDF (reference sequence). With V trimmed by 4 bases and J by 8 bases, 4 bases remained unmatched. The chain's CDR3 is CATSTGTSGRDIQYF. CDR3 DNA sequence: TGTGCCACCAGCACCGGGACTAGCGGGAGAGACATTCAGTACTTC.

This clone came up once. The V gene is TRBV2, the J gene TRBJ2-2; 10 bases map to TRBD1. CDR1 is SNHLY and CDR2 is FYNNEI in the germline V gene. V shed 7 bases and J 4 bases; nucleotides not matched to a gene: 3. The CDR3 extends over 14 amino acids. CDR3 in DNA: TGTGCCAGCAACAGGGACAGGGGCACCGGGGAGCTGTTTTTT. This translates into CASNRDRGTGELFF.